This T cell receptor (beta chain) was sequenced in a study of T cell changes during pregnancy in multiple sclerosis. Assay: immunoSEQ multiplex PCR; the TCRdb copy retains only in-frame clones and omits some. The sample yields about 20,000 clones, around 85% seen once. This clone is a singleton in its sample. This CDR3 region has 15 residues. Germline-derived CDR1 and CDR2 are SGHDT and YYEEEE. The V and J ends lost 0 bases and 8 bases, in that order; junction bases with no gene match: 3. The sample was CD8+ T cells from peripheral blood mononuclear cells, taken after pregnancy. The TCR sequence derives from a female donor in good health, enrolled as a control in a pregnancy study. This chain connects TRBV5-6 to TRBJ2-1; 12 bases match TRBD2. The CDR3 nucleotides read TGTGCCAGCAGCTTGGGACTAGCGGGAGTGTATGAGCAGTTCTTC. It codes for CASSLGLAGVYEQFF.